The TCR beta chain under discussion was sequenced for a study of PD-1 blockade in mismatch repair-deficient tumors. This CDR3 contains 11 residues. The V and J ends lost 2 bases and 4 bases respectively, with 1 base between them. Germline V CDR1 and CDR2: MNHEY, SVGAGI. Sequencing was performed with immunoSEQ multiplex PCR; in TCRdb, only in-frame clones are kept and a portion is missing. The sample records some 100,000 clones, 82% being singletons. The chain recombines TRBV6-5 with TRBJ2-3; D is unclear. The source was peripheral blood, collected about 33 weeks after starting pembrolizumab. This TCR was sampled from an adult with mismatch repair-deficient cancer. DNA of the CDR3: TGTGCCAGCAGTTACCCAGATACGCAGTATTTT. Its translation: CASSYPDTQYF.